A selection of T cell receptor beta chains follows, all from one sample in a study of cytomegalovirus exposure and HLA in healthy donors. Sequenced by immunoSEQ multiplex PCR; TCRdb stores in-frame clones only, minus some. The table includes 87,000 or so clones, 55% to 75% detected once. The sample consisted of PBMCs. The receptors were gathered from a man in his sixties in good health and CMV-seronegative. Both conserved end residues are part of each CDR3.

J gene: TRBJ1-1
V gene: TRBV11-3
CDR3 protein: CASRLTGGTEAFF

J gene: TRBJ2-4
V gene: TRBV10-2
CDR3 protein: CASRERIAKNIQYF

J gene: TRBJ1-2
V gene: TRBV5-5
CDR3 protein: CASSPFDRSNYGYTF

J gene: TRBJ2-3
V gene: TRBV5-4
CDR3 protein: CASSQTSGGYTDTQYF

J gene: TRBJ1-5
V gene: TRBV11-3
CDR3 protein: CASSRDRISPQPQHF

J gene: TRBJ2-3
V gene: TRBV5-8
CDR3 protein: CASSTYRVTDTQYF

J gene: TRBJ2-1
V gene: TRBV6-5
CDR3 protein: CASSYQLDRLEQFF

J gene: TRBJ2-5
V gene: TRBV2
CDR3 protein: CASSEDQGGSETQYF

J gene: TRBJ2-1
V gene: TRBV6-4
CDR3 protein: CASRRRGGLTPSSYNEQFF

J gene: TRBJ2-5
V gene: TRBV19
CDR3 protein: CASSIRASARQETQYF

J gene: TRBJ2-5
V gene: TRBV28
CDR3 protein: CASSLSLADQETQYF

J gene: TRBJ1-3
V gene: TRBV7-2
CDR3 protein: CASSFLSRFSGNTIYF

J gene: TRBJ2-7
V gene: TRBV30
CDR3 protein: CAWSDTGGSSEQYF

J gene: TRBJ1-2
V gene: TRBV6-1
CDR3 protein: CASRLRGAGGGYTF

J gene: TRBJ2-1
V gene: TRBV7-6
CDR3 protein: CASSLAGTHNEQFF

J gene: TRBJ1-2
V gene: TRBV19
CDR3 protein: CASNGPGQGGAYGYTF

J gene: TRBJ2-1
V gene: TRBV9
CDR3 protein: CASSQEVYNEQFF

J gene: TRBJ1-2
V gene: TRBV6-1
CDR3 protein: CACSPRDREYHGYTF

J gene: TRBJ2-2
V gene: TRBV2
CDR3 protein: CASRFSGTGELFF

J gene: TRBJ2-7
V gene: TRBV5-1
CDR3 protein: CASSSRRDSSYEQYF

J gene: TRBJ1-6
V gene: TRBV5-1
CDR3 protein: CASSGRTDYNSPLHF

J gene: TRBJ1-2
V gene: TRBV30
CDR3 protein: CAWSVCWGRVGNYGYTF

J gene: TRBJ2-3
V gene: TRBV18
CDR3 protein: CASSPPSVAHTSTDTQYF

J gene: TRBJ2-5
V gene: TRBV14
CDR3 protein: CASSQRLRETQYF

J gene: TRBJ2-3
V gene: TRBV27
CDR3 protein: CASSITSGSFGDTQYF

J gene: TRBJ2-5
V gene: TRBV2
CDR3 protein: CASSDPLAGQETQYF

J gene: TRBJ2-7
V gene: TRBV25-1
CDR3 protein: CASTGAGGSYEQYF

J gene: TRBJ2-3
V gene: TRBV7-3
CDR3 protein: CASSLSATAGADTQYF

J gene: TRBJ1-1
V gene: TRBV19
CDR3 protein: CASTTERGLTEAFF

J gene: TRBJ1-2
V gene: TRBV5-4
CDR3 protein: CASSDRAEGYGYTF

J gene: TRBJ1-6
V gene: TRBV23-1
CDR3 protein: CASSQSKAAPRRPDSPLHF

J gene: TRBJ2-5
V gene: TRBV5-1
CDR3 protein: CASSPGRQVDQETQYF

J gene: TRBJ2-3
V gene: TRBV7-7
CDR3 protein: CASSSGLLTTDTQYF

J gene: TRBJ2-3
V gene: TRBV25-1
CDR3 protein: CASSGSRDRVLDTQYF

J gene: TRBJ2-1
V gene: TRBV29-1
CDR3 protein: CSVVRLAGGDNEQFF

J gene: TRBJ1-1
V gene: TRBV19
CDR3 protein: CASTGDTEAFF

J gene: TRBJ1-1
V gene: TRBV6-5
CDR3 protein: CASSSTGLGNTEAFF

J gene: TRBJ2-1
V gene: TRBV10-2
CDR3 protein: CASSWDYEQFF

J gene: TRBJ1-2
V gene: TRBV18
CDR3 protein: CASSVDSANYGYTF

J gene: TRBJ2-1
V gene: TRBV10-3
CDR3 protein: CAISELASGRTYNEQFF

J gene: TRBJ2-7
V gene: TRBV28
CDR3 protein: CASKEGLAGRLGYEQYF

J gene: TRBJ1-5
V gene: TRBV11-2
CDR3 protein: CASSTQKQPQHF

J gene: TRBJ2-5
V gene: TRBV27
CDR3 protein: CASSLVQGGKETQYF

J gene: TRBJ2-5
V gene: TRBV9
CDR3 protein: CASTTSPGDETQYF

J gene: TRBJ2-7
V gene: TRBV9
CDR3 protein: CASSVDGLANYEQYF

J gene: TRBJ1-5
V gene: TRBV18
CDR3 protein: CASSPTGQGRNNQPQHF

J gene: TRBJ2-6
V gene: TRBV5-1
CDR3 protein: CASSLTGLAGGSSGANVLTF

J gene: -
V gene: TRBV5-5
CDR3 protein: CASSEGLAGGLSYEQYF

J gene: TRBJ2-1
V gene: TRBV11-3
CDR3 protein: CASAGDPPNEQFF

J gene: TRBJ2-1
V gene: TRBV19
CDR3 protein: CASSIFMTSGSVRGEQFF

J gene: TRBJ1-1
V gene: TRBV6-1
CDR3 protein: CASSTGQLQNTEAFF

J gene: TRBJ1-1
V gene: TRBV5-1
CDR3 protein: CASTGGLRGQNTEAFF

J gene: TRBJ2-7
V gene: TRBV28
CDR3 protein: CASSPQAGRAYEQYF